Below are 19 T cell receptor beta chains sequenced from a single sample in a study of shared clonotypes between healthy human individuals. Clones were sequenced by immunoSEQ multiplex PCR, and TCRdb holds only the in-frame ones, with some missing. The sample lists about 230,000 clones; about 65% were seen once. The sample consisted of memory CD4+ T cells sorted from blood. Subset: CD45RA-negative fraction. The receptors stem from a man aged 30-40 years in good health.

The V and J genes are TRBV4-1 and TRBJ2-2, with 10 positions matching TRBD2. Unmatched junction bases numbered 6, after V lost 4 bases and J lost 4 bases. The germline CDR1 and CDR2 sequences are MGHRA and YSYEKL. This CDR3 is 16 amino acids long. The CDR3 region is CASSRGTSATTGELFF. DNA for the CDR3: TGCGCCAGCAGCCGCGGGACTAGCGCAACCACCGGGGAGCTGTTTTTT.

The table lists this clone with a count of one. The chain recombines TRBV5-1 with TRBJ2-2, with D tentatively TRBD2 (5 bases). Germline assignment: CDR1 SGHRS and CDR2 YFSETQ. The CDR3 covers 15 residues. Trimming removed 1 base at V and 5 bases at J, with 12 bases between. CDR3 protein: CASSLFLAETGELFF. The DNA for the CDR3 is TGCGCCAGCAGCTTGTTCCTAGCTGAGACCGGGGAGCTGTTTTTT.

The chain has TRBV7-2 and TRBJ1-1; D possibly corresponds to TRBD1 (5 bases). V was shortened by 5 bases and J by 1 base, with 11 bases between the two germline ends. Germline V gene data show CDR1 as SGHTA and CDR2 as FQGNSA. The CDR3 has 14 residues. The CDR3 loop is CASSAEQGNTEAFF. Here the CDR3 DNA reads TGTGCCAGCAGCGCAGAGCAGGGGAACACTGAAGCTTTCTTT.

This clone was seen many times. This chain joins TRBV28 and TRBJ2-4; 8 bases map to TRBD1. This CDR3 region has 14 residues. Germline-derived CDR1 and CDR2 are MDHEN and SYDVKM. Trimming took 3 bases from V and 8 from J; bases not matched to a gene: 6. CDR3 region: CASSFRDRRYIQYF. CDR3 coding DNA: TGTGCCAGCAGTTTCCGGGACAGGAGATACATTCAGTACTTC.

The chain couples TRBV5-4 to TRBJ2-7, with TRBD1 identical over 7 bases. Trimming took 4 bases from V and 5 from J; bases not matched to a gene: 9. This CDR3 is built from 14 residues. CDR1 is SGHNT, CDR2 YYREEE, per germline (reference sequence). The CDR3: CASSPRSGGNEQYF. The CDR3 DNA reads as TGTGCCAGCAGCCCCCGGTCAGGGGGAAACGAGCAGTACTTC.

This clone has only a few counts. The CDR3 DNA sequence: TGTGCCAGTAGAGAAGGGCAGTTAACCCACGAGCAGTACTTC. Its translation: CASREGQLTHEQYF. V is TRBV27 and J is TRBJ2-7; no reliable D call. V was pared by 9 bases and J by 5 bases, with 20 bases between. From germline, CDR1 is MNHEY and CDR2 SMNVEV (reference sequence). This CDR3 spans 14 amino acids.

This CDR3 reads CASSAATGSSGEQYF. In DNA form, the CDR3 reads TGCGCCAGCAGCGCGGCAACAGGGTCCTCGGGCGAGCAGTACTTC. This chain uses TRBV5-1 with TRBJ2-7; a possible D gene is TRBD1 (6 bases). Germline V gene data show CDR1 as SGHRS and CDR2 as YFSETQ. The CDR3 has 15 residues. Trimming removed 4 bases at V and 6 bases at J, with 20 bases between.

The chain uses TRBV2 and TRBJ2-5; D remains ambiguous. This CDR3 comprises 12 residues. With 7 bases removed from V and 0 bases from J, the gap between germline ends came to 6 bases. Germline V gene sequence: CDR1 SNHLY, CDR2 FYNNEI. CDR3 residues: CASTAYQETQYF. The CDR3 nucleotides read TGTGCCAGCACAGCGTACCAAGAGACCCAGTACTTC.

This clone was recorded only once. The chain joins TRBV2 to TRBJ2-3; D call uncertain. This CDR3 has 15 amino acids. With 0 bases removed from V and 0 bases from J, the gap between germline ends came to 7 bases. From germline, CDR1 is SNHLY and CDR2 FYNNEI. CDR3 residues: CASSEARSSTDTQYF. The CDR3, as DNA: TGTGCCAGCAGTGAAGCGCGGTCTAGCACAGATACGCAGTATTTT. The full variable domain, completed using reference TRBV2 and TRBJ2-3, is EPEVTQTPSHQVTQMGQEVILRCVPISNHLYFYWYRQILGQKVEFLVSFYNNEISEKSEIFDDQFSVERPDGSNFTLKIRSTKLEDSAMYFCASSEARSSTDTQYFGPGTRLTVL.

The V gene is TRBV11-2, the J gene TRBJ1-1; D is unclear. Germline lookup yields CDR1 SGHAT and CDR2 FQNNGV. V was pared by 5 bases and J by 10 bases, with 23 bases between. The CDR3 runs to 15 residues. Here the CDR3 DNA reads TGTGCCAGCAGCCGAAATCCGAACATTGCGATGGTAGCTTTCTTT. Protein product: CASSRNPNIAMVAFF. Variable domain in full (rest from reference TRBV11-2 and TRBJ1-1): EAGVAQSPRYKIIEKRQSVAFWCNPISGHATLYWYQQILGQGPKLLIQFQNNGVVDDSQLPKDRFSAERLKGVDSTLKIQPAKLEDSAVYLCASSRNPNIAMVAFFGQGTRLTVV.

The chain recombines TRBV6-6 with TRBJ2-7, with D unresolved. There are 15 residues in the CDR3. The germline V gene encodes CDR1 MNHNY and CDR2 SVGAGI (reference sequence). V was clipped by 2 bases and J by 0 bases, with 11 bases between them. For the CDR3, the DNA is TGTGCCAGCAGTTACGGAGAAACCTTCTCCTACGAGCAGTACTTC. It specifies CASSYGETFSYEQYF.

The CDR3 DNA follows: TGCGCCAGCAGCCCGGGACTAGCGGGAGCCGGGGAGCTGTTTTTT. It yields the protein CASSPGLAGAGELFF. The V gene is TRBV5-1, the J gene TRBJ2-2; 14 bases agree with TRBD2. V was pared by 4 bases and J by 6 bases, with 2 bases of the junction left unmatched. CDR3 length: 15 residues. Germline loops: CDR1 SGHRS, CDR2 YFSETQ.

This clone was seen a handful of times. The V and J genes are TRBV7-6 and TRBJ2-2; possible D gene TRBD1, 6 bases. Between the trimmed V and J ends, which lost 6 bases and 1 base, there was a span of 12 bases. The V gene's germline CDR1 is SGHVS and CDR2 FNYEAQ. This CDR3 has 15 residues. CDR3 protein: CASSHRVGNTGELFF. CDR3 in DNA: TGTGCCAGCAGTCACAGGGTCGGGAACACCGGGGAGCTGTTTTTT.

The chain employs TRBV2 and TRBJ2-1; D gene uncertain. CDR3 length: 13 amino acids. V gave up 8 bases and J gave up 3 bases, with 11 bases separating them. Germline V gene sequence: CDR1 SNHLY, CDR2 FYNNEI. CDR3 protein: CASANDYYNEQFF. The CDR3 bases are TGTGCCAGCGCGAATGATTACTACAATGAGCAGTTCTTC.

V and J are TRBV12-5 and TRBJ2-5, with D perhaps assigned TRBD1 or TRBD2 (6 bases each). Germline V gene lookup returns CDR1 LGHNT and CDR2 FRNRAP. This CDR3 is 16 amino acids long. V was shortened by 1 base and J by 5 bases, with 17 bases between the two germline ends. This CDR3 is CASGLGPGGGMETQYF. CDR3 bases: TGTGCTAGTGGTTTGGGTCCCGGAGGGGGGATGGAGACCCAGTACTTC.

The CDR3 reads CAISSQTGANVLTF. The CDR3 coding sequence is TGTGCCATCAGTTCCCAGACCGGGGCCAACGTCCTGACTTTC. This chain joins TRBV10-3 and TRBJ2-6, with D unclear. The CDR3 sequence is 14 residues long. V was cut by 5 bases and J by 4 bases, with 9 bases left in between. CDR1 is ENHRY, CDR2 SYGVKD, per germline.

The gene calls are TRBV23-1 and TRBJ1-5; D is perhaps TRBD1 (5 bases). TRBV23-1 is identified as an open reading frame with a role that is uncertain. V lost 6 bases, J lost 6 bases, and 21 bases lay in between. CDR3 length: 16 residues. CDR3 loop: CASSRGPKTGSQPQHF. The CDR3 region has the DNA TGCGCCAGCAGCCGTGGACCAAAAACAGGCTCTCAGCCCCAGCATTTT.

The J gene is TRBJ1-2, the V gene TRBV18; D possibly corresponds to TRBD1 (5 bases). The CDR3 has 16 residues. The germline gives CDR1 KGHSH, CDR2 LQKENI. V shed 3 bases and J shed 2 bases, with 16 bases lying between them. CDR3 sequence: CASSPTQAKINYGYTF. As DNA, the CDR3 is TGTGCCAGCTCACCGACACAGGCGAAGATAAACTATGGCTACACCTTC. Combining the CDR3 with reference TRBV18 and TRBJ1-2 gives the whole variable domain NAGVMQNPRHLVRRRGQEARLRCSPMKGHSHVYWYRQLPEEGLKFMVYLQKENIIDESGMPKERFSAEFPKEGPSILRIQQVVRGDSAAYFCASSPTQAKINYGYTFGSGTRLTVV.

The chain carries TRBV5-1 and TRBJ2-7, with 9 bases that match TRBD2. With V trimmed by 5 bases and J by 0 bases, 6 bases remained unmatched. CDR3 length: 15 amino acids. Per germline, CDR1 SGHRS and CDR2 YFSETQ. The chain's CDR3 is CASRETSGSSYEQYF. CDR3 coding DNA: TGCGCCAGCAGGGAGACTAGCGGCAGCTCCTACGAGCAGTACTTC.